Listed here are 2 T cell receptor beta chains from one sample, sequenced in a study of memory CD4+ T cells and cytomegalovirus serostatus. Single viable CD3+CD4+CD8-CD45RO+ cells were sorted as the memory CD4+ T cells. Measured with immunoSEQ multiplex PCR; TCRdb has only the in-frame clones, and not every one. Here the sample spans about 57,000 clones, roughly 80% being singletons. Sequencing used memory CD4+ T cells from blood. Source of these receptors: an adult in good health and CMV-seronegative.

The rearrangement joins TRBV27 to TRBJ1-2; D is perhaps TRBD1 (6 bases). The germline V gene has CDR1 MNHEY and CDR2 SMNVEV (reference sequence). The CDR3 contains 13 residues. V was pared by 3 bases and J by 8 bases, with 13 bases between. CDR3 residues: CASSLGQQGGYTF. In DNA, the CDR3 is TGTGCCAGCAGTTTGGGGCAGCAGGGGGGCTACACCTTC.

This clone was seen many times. This rearrangement joins TRBV7-8 to TRBJ2-3; 9 nucleotides line up with TRBD1. The CDR3 sequence is 15 residues long. Germline V gives CDR1 SGHVS, CDR2 FQNEAQ. The V and J ends lost 6 bases and 0 bases, in that order; junction bases with no gene match: 4. The CDR3, as DNA: TGTGCCAGCAGTGGGGACAGGGCTAGCACAGATACGCAGTATTTT. Protein sequence: CASSGDRASTDTQYF.